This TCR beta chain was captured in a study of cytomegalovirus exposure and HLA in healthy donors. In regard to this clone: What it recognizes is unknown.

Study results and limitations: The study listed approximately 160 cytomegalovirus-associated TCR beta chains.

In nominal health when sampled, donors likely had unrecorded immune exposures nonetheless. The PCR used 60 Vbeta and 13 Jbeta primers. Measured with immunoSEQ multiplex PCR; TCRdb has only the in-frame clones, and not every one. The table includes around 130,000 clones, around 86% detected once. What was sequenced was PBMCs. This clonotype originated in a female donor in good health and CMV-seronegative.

The CDR3: CSGRPGETQYF. The CDR3 DNA reads as TGCAGCGGACGACCGGGGGAGACCCAGTACTTC. The chain joins TRBV29-1 to TRBJ2-5; D is possibly TRBD2 (5 bases). Trimming shortened V by 7 bases and J by 5 bases, and 11 bases separated the two germline ends. This CDR3 is built from 11 residues. The germline CDR1 and CDR2 sequences are SQVTM and ANQGSEA. Full variable domain (missing parts from reference TRBV29-1 and TRBJ2-5): SAVISQKPSRDICQRGTSLTIQCQVDSQVTMMFWYRQQPGQSLTLIATANQGSEATYESGFVIDKFPISRPNLTFSTLTVSNMSPEDSSIYLCSGRPGETQYFGPGTRLLVL.